The present T cell receptor beta chain was sequenced within a study of tumor-infiltrating lymphocytes in localized non-small cell lung cancer. General study points: Only some patients had TCR sequencing, depending on available tissue. T-cell fraction did not differ between immunotypes IM1 and IM2. TCRbeta sequencing showed higher T cell infiltration in tumors than uninvolved lung. Different pieces of the same tissue went to different assays, confounding technical variation with intratumor heterogeneity.

To note about this clone: The antigen remains unidentified.

The CDR3 has 12 residues. Per the germline V gene, CDR1 is SGHAT and CDR2 is FQNNGV. Deletions cut 0 bases from V and 10 bases from J, with 9 bases between. Only in-frame clones appear in the TCRdb table, and some are missing; sequencing was by immunoSEQ multiplex PCR. Here the sample spans approximately 17,000 clones, over 55% being singletons. Sample: lung tumor tissue. The chain combines TRBV11-2 with TRBJ1-1; TRBD1 might be the D (6 bases). This clonotype was sampled from a human donor with non-small cell lung cancer. CDR3 amino acids: CASSLDGGAAFF. The CDR3 region has the DNA TGTGCCAGCAGCTTAGATGGGGGGGCAGCTTTCTTT.